This T cell receptor beta chain originates from a study of a mutant IDH1 vaccine in newly diagnosed glioma. As for the study in general: Patients got their first vaccination 4-6 weeks after radiotherapy alone, or with temozolomide cycles. The treated group averaged approximately 38 years old and was around 62% male, around 38% female. Patients were pretreated with radiotherapy, temozolomide, or both, mostly both.

Broader study findings: Pseudoprogression appeared unlinked to shifts in leading peripheral T cell clonotypes.

The protocol was immunoSEQ multiplex PCR, while the TCRdb copy is restricted to in-frame clones and leaves out a portion. The table shows around 130,000 clones, with around four fifths occurring only once. This clone came up once. Antigen unknown. Time point of the sample: week 11, during vaccination. In the vaccine, a single dose held 300 ug of the mutant IDH1 20-mer peptide, along with topical imiquimod. Germline values: CDR1 KGHSH, CDR2 LQKENI. This CDR3 spans 16 amino acids. Trimming pared 6 bases from V and 0 bases from J, leaving 17 bases between. The material was PBMCs, obtained from a glioma patient whose treatment included an IDH1 peptide vaccine. The receptor comes from a man aged 35 to 55 with glioma. The chain employs TRBV18 and TRBJ1-1; D not resolved. CDR3 protein: CASSLRSTDMNTEAFF. As DNA, the CDR3 is TGTGCCAGCTCGCTTAGATCGACGGATATGAACACTGAAGCTTTCTTT.